Below are 23 T cell receptor beta chains sequenced from a single sample in a study of blood T cell repertoires in COVID-19. TCRdb's table, derived via immunoSEQ multiplex PCR, lists solely in-frame clones and lacks some. The sample carries 100,000 to 140,000 clones, roughly 90% recorded once. Sequenced input: peripheral blood. The receptor source for this set is a man aged 35 to 55 with active or convalescent COVID-19.

This chain uses TRBV6-6 with TRBJ1-4; possible D gene TRBD1, 6 bases. Trimming removed 9 bases at V and 11 bases at J, with 19 bases between. The CDR3 is 13 amino acids. Per the germline V gene, CDR1 is MNHNY and CDR2 is SVGAGI (reference sequence). In DNA form, the CDR3 reads TGTGCCAGTTCCAGGGCAGGGGAAAATAAACTGTTTTTT. Protein: CASSRAGENKLFF.

There are a few counts of this clone. The J gene is TRBJ1-5, the V gene TRBV2; the D is unclear. Germline V CDR1 and CDR2: SNHLY, FYNNEI. With 1 base removed from V and 5 bases from J, the gap between germline ends came to 9 bases. The CDR3 covers 14 residues. Here the CDR3 reads CASSEGPGDQPQHF. The CDR3 DNA reads as TGTGCCAGCAGTGAAGGACCCGGGGATCAGCCCCAGCATTTT.

V and J are TRBV27 and TRBJ2-1; TRBD1 agrees at 9 bases. Germline V gives CDR1 MNHEY, CDR2 SMNVEV (reference sequence). J lost 4 bases, V lost 6 bases, and 7 bases had no gene match. This CDR3 comprises 15 residues. The CDR3 reads CASRGGQGSYNEQFF. The CDR3 DNA sequence: TGTGCCAGCAGGGGTGGACAGGGGAGTTACAATGAGCAGTTCTTC.

The rearrangement uses TRBV5-1 and TRBJ2-1, with TRBD2 matching 12 bases. J gave up 5 bases and V 5 bases, and 2 bases lay outside the gene matches. The CDR3 runs to 14 residues. The germline gives CDR1 SGHRS, CDR2 YFSETQ. CDR3 nucleotide sequence: TGCGCCAGCAGGAGACTAGCGGGAGACAATGAGCAGTTCTTC. Its protein is CASRRLAGDNEQFF.

V is TRBV5-1 and J is TRBJ1-1; D remains unclear. The CDR3 sequence is 14 residues long. V dropped 1 base and J dropped 0 bases, with 7 bases sitting between them. Per the germline V gene, CDR1 is SGHRS and CDR2 is YFSETQ. The DNA of the CDR3 is TGCGCCAGCAGCTTGAACAGTATGAACACTGAAGCTTTCTTT. Translated: CASSLNSMNTEAFF.

The V gene is TRBV27, the J gene TRBJ2-7; 9 bases line up with TRBD1. Germline V CDR1 and CDR2: MNHEY, SMNVEV (reference sequence). The CDR3 totals 15 residues. V gave up 6 bases and J gave up 6 bases; unmatched junction bases: 12. CDR3 in DNA: TGTGCCAGCAGCTTCCCGGGACAGGGATTTGCCGAGCAGTACTTC. Its translation is CASSFPGQGFAEQYF.

The DNA of the CDR3 is TGTGCCAGCAGTTACTCCGATGGCTACACCTTC. Amino acid sequence: CASSYSDGYTF. This rearrangement joins TRBV6-6 to TRBJ1-2; D call uncertain. V dropped 0 bases and J dropped 6 bases, with 2 bases sitting between them. Germline CDR1 MNHNY, CDR2 SVGAGI (reference sequence). There are 11 residues in the CDR3.

V is TRBV9 and J is TRBJ2-3; 10 bases map to TRBD2. CDR3 length equals 18 residues. Germline V CDR1 and CDR2: SGDLS, YYNGEE. V trimming: 3 bases; J trimming: 1 base; junction bases outside the gene matches: 11. The CDR3 protein is CASSAPSAGGLGTDTQYF. For the CDR3, the DNA is TGTGCCAGCAGCGCACCTTCAGCGGGAGGGCTTGGCACAGATACGCAGTATTTT.

Note on this clone: The same CDR3 arises from other DNA sequences in this sample as well. The chain is built from TRBV28 and TRBJ2-7; a possible D gene is TRBD2 (5 bases). V lost 6 bases, J lost 6 bases, and 9 bases lay in between. Germline V gene sequence: CDR1 MDHEN, CDR2 SYDVKM. This CDR3 is built from 11 residues. The CDR3 loop is CASSSGGEQYF. Here the CDR3 DNA reads TGTGCCAGCAGCTCCGGAGGCGAGCAGTACTTC. Full variable domain (outside the CDR3, taken from reference TRBV28 and TRBJ2-7): DVKVTQSSRYLVKRTGEKVFLECVQDMDHENMFWYRQDPGLGLRLIYFSYDVKMKEKGDIPEGYSVSREKKERFSLILESASTNQTSMYLCASSSGGEQYFGPGTRLTVT.

This sequence joins TRBV10-1 and TRBJ2-1; TRBD1 agrees at 7 bases. Germline-derived CDR1 and CDR2 are WNHNN and SYGVQD (reference sequence). The CDR3 is 12 residues long. With 4 bases clipped from V and 13 bases from J, the junction kept 7 bases outside the gene matches. The CDR3 protein is CASSGYRGGQFF. The CDR3, as DNA: TGCGCCAGCAGTGGTTACAGGGGTGGACAGTTCTTC.

The rearrangement joins TRBV19 to TRBJ1-5, with D maybe TRBD1 (6 bases). The CDR3 sequence is 16 residues long. The V end was cut by 0 bases, the J end by 0 bases, with 9 bases between. Germline loops: CDR1 LNHDA, CDR2 SQIVND (reference sequence). CDR3 residues: CASSIDGQFSNQPQHF. As DNA, the CDR3 is TGTGCCAGTAGTATAGACGGACAGTTTAGCAATCAGCCCCAGCATTTT.

The V gene is TRBV7-3, the J gene TRBJ1-6, with D unclear. V lost 6 bases to trimming and J lost 6 bases, with 9 bases between them. Per germline, CDR1 SGHTA and CDR2 FQGTGA. This CDR3 has 13 residues. CDR3 DNA: TGTGCCAGCAGTAGCGGTATTAATTCACCCCTCCACTTT. This sequence encodes CASSSGINSPLHF. The whole variable domain, filled in from reference TRBV7-3 and TRBJ1-6, reads GAGVSQTPSNKVTEKGKYVELRCDPISGHTALYWYRQSLGQGPEFLIYFQGTGAADDSGLPNDRFFAVRPEGSVSTLKIQRTERGDSAVYLCASSSGINSPLHFGNGTRLTVT.

This rearrangement joins TRBV18 to TRBJ2-1; possibly TRBD2 for D (6 bases). V dropped 0 bases and J dropped 8 bases, with 11 bases sitting between them. Germline values: CDR1 KGHSH, CDR2 LQKENI. This CDR3 region has 14 residues. CDR3 sequence (DNA): TGTGCCAGCTCACCACCAGGGGAGGCTTATGAGCAGTTCTTC. Its translation is CASSPPGEAYEQFF.

The chain employs TRBV6-2 or TRBV6-3 and TRBJ2-7; D unresolved. CDR1 MNHEY and CDR2 SVGEGT come from the germline V gene. This CDR3 is 14 amino acids long. Trimming pared 2 bases from V and 3 bases from J, leaving 11 bases between. CDR3 in amino acids: CASSYGGSIYEQYF. The CDR3 region has the DNA TGTGCCAGCAGTTACGGCGGCTCCATCTACGAGCAGTACTTC.

This chain uses TRBV20-1 with TRBJ2-7; tentative D call: TRBD2 (6 bases). There are 11 residues in the CDR3. Germline assignment: CDR1 DFQATT and CDR2 SNEGSKA (reference sequence). Between the trimmed V and J ends, which lost 4 bases and 9 bases, there was a span of 13 bases. CDR3 sequence reads: CSATSGQVQYF. CDR3 coding DNA: TGCAGTGCTACGAGCGGGCAGGTGCAGTACTTC.

The gene calls are TRBV7-2 and TRBJ2-5, with D uncertain. The V gene's germline CDR1 is SGHTA and CDR2 FQGNSA. This CDR3 has 13 amino acids. V lost 1 base, J lost 4 bases, and 7 bases lay in between. CDR3 loop: CASSLGVRETQYF. The CDR3 DNA follows: TGTGCCAGCAGCTTAGGCGTCCGAGAGACCCAGTACTTC.

V and J are TRBV19 and TRBJ1-3, with D possibly matching TRBD1 (5 bases). Germline CDR1 LNHDA, CDR2 SQIVND (reference sequence). This CDR3 is built from 15 residues. Trimming left V 4 bases short and J 4 bases short, with 14 bases between. In nucleotides, the CDR3 is TGTGCCAGTAGTACCCCCCCAGGGCGAGGAAACACCATATATTTT. Protein sequence: CASSTPPGRGNTIYF.

This chain uses TRBV28 with TRBJ1-5; D unclear. The germline V gene has CDR1 MDHEN and CDR2 SYDVKM. The CDR3 is 14 amino acids. Trimming left V 1 base short and J 6 bases short, with 10 bases between. DNA of the CDR3: TGTGCCAGCAGTTTATCCCTCGGAGGTCAGCCCCAGCATTTT. Translation: CASSLSLGGQPQHF.

The chain employs TRBV9 and TRBJ2-2, with D perhaps TRBD1 (5 bases). The CDR3 has 14 residues. Germline CDR1 reads SGDLS; CDR2 reads YYNGEE. Trimming removed 2 bases at V and 6 bases at J, with 11 bases between. CDR3 sequence: CASSVAGKAGELFF. The CDR3 DNA follows: TGTGCCAGCAGCGTTGCAGGGAAAGCCGGGGAGCTGTTTTTT. Full variable domain (rest looked up from reference TRBV9 and TRBJ2-2): DSGVTQTPKHLITATGQRVTLRCSPRSGDLSVYWYQQSLDQGLQFLIQYYNGEERAKGNILERFSAQQFPDLHSELNLSSLELGDSALYFCASSVAGKAGELFFGEGSRLTVL.

The chain joins TRBV30 to TRBJ1-1, with 10 positions matching TRBD1. With V trimmed by 0 bases and J by 4 bases, 2 bases remained unmatched. In germline, CDR1 is GTSNPN, CDR2 SVGIG (reference sequence). The CDR3 is 14 residues long. The CDR3 loop is CAWSVGTGVTEAFF. For the CDR3, the DNA is TGTGCCTGGAGTGTAGGGACAGGGGTCACTGAAGCTTTCTTT.

The table lists this clone with a few counts. The chain joins TRBV5-4 to TRBJ2-1, with D hard to call. The CDR3 has 14 amino acids. Germline CDR1 SGHNT, CDR2 YYREEE (reference sequence). V lost 0 bases and J lost 2, with 6 bases in between. CDR3 amino acids: CASSLGSAYNEQFF. The CDR3 coding sequence is TGTGCCAGCAGCTTGGGCAGTGCCTACAATGAGCAGTTCTTC.

The chain combines TRBV10-3 with TRBJ1-1; D is unclear. The CDR3 sequence is 13 residues long. The germline V and J ends were trimmed by 10 bases and 1 base, with 13 bases remaining between them. Germline V gene sequence: CDR1 ENHRY, CDR2 SYGVKD. This CDR3 reads CATRATGNTEAFF. CDR3 coding DNA: TGTGCCACCCGAGCGACCGGGAACACTGAAGCTTTCTTT.

This clone was counted between two and nine times. This chain links TRBV7-9 with TRBJ2-7, with D possibly being TRBD2 (7 bases). Germline V gene data show CDR1 as SEHNR and CDR2 as FQNEAQ (reference sequence). The V gene lost 7 bases and the J gene lost 7 bases, with 26 bases spanning the gap. The CDR3 sequence is 16 residues long. CDR3 coding DNA: TGTGCCAGCACCGAACTCCACGGCGGGGGCATGAGTGAGCAGTACTTC. Protein: CASTELHGGGMSEQYF.